The 12 T cell receptor beta chains in this list originate from one sample, sequenced in a study of blood T cell repertoires in COVID-19. Libraries were prepared by immunoSEQ multiplex PCR; TCRdb keeps only in-frame clonotypes and omits some of them. The sample shows approximately 360,000 clones, more than 70% of them seen only once. Source material: PBMCs or T cells enriched from blood (not recorded which). The receptors were sampled from a man between 35 and 55 years old in a cohort exposed to, infected with or recovered from COVID-19 (not recorded which).

Concerning this clone itself: With a much larger clone just one base away, this may be a read error. The chain uses TRBV5-5 and TRBJ2-2, with TRBD1 matching 8 bases. The CDR3 extends over 16 amino acids. V was clipped by 4 bases and J by 0 bases; unmatched bases: 5. Germline CDR1 is SGHKS and CDR2 is YYEKEE (reference sequence). The CDR3, as DNA: TGTGCCAGCAGCCCCGGACAGGGAGCGAACACCGGGGAGCTGTTTTTT. It codes for CASSPGQGANTGELFF.

The chain uses TRBV29-1 and TRBJ1-2; D not resolved. This CDR3 spans 12 amino acids. V lost 8 bases and J 5 bases, leaving 15 bases between the germline ends. Per the germline V gene, CDR1 is SQVTM and CDR2 is ANQGSEA. CDR3 loop: CSTREGNYGYTF. Here the CDR3 DNA reads TGCAGCACAAGGGAGGGAAATTATGGCTACACCTTC.

The V call is TRBV30, the J call TRBJ1-1; perhaps TRBD1 as D (6 bases). This CDR3 has 16 residues. CDR1 is GTSNPN, CDR2 SVGIG, per germline (reference sequence). V was shortened by 3 bases and J by 0 bases, with 17 bases between the two germline ends. The CDR3 loop is CAWRGPGTGLNTEAFF. The CDR3 bases are TGTGCCTGGAGGGGCCCCGGTACAGGGCTGAACACTGAAGCTTTCTTT.

The chain combines TRBV6-1 with TRBJ2-1; 7 positions agree with TRBD2. Per the germline V gene, CDR1 is MNHNS and CDR2 is SASEGT. The V and J ends lost 3 bases and 5 bases, in that order; junction bases with no gene match: 13. This CDR3 contains 17 residues. The CDR3 nucleotides are TGTGCCAGCAGTGACGGGCGGGACTATGGCCCAAACAATGAGCAGTTCTTC. It translates to CASSDGRDYGPNNEQFF.

The chain is built from TRBV6-5 and TRBJ1-2, with no clear D. This CDR3 has 16 residues. The germline V gene encodes CDR1 MNHEY and CDR2 SVGAGI. Trimming took off 4 bases at V and 4 bases at J, with 19 bases between the two ends. The CDR3: CASSSSPLQSSYGYTF. Here the CDR3 DNA reads TGTGCCAGCAGTTCCTCCCCCTTACAGTCTTCCTATGGCTACACCTTC.

CDR3 in DNA: TGTGCCAGCAGTGAATCTCTGGGGACAGCTAGGTACGAGCAGTACTTC. It translates to CASSESLGTARYEQYF. The gene calls are TRBV6-1 and TRBJ2-7; 7 bases line up with TRBD1. Germline assignment: CDR1 MNHNS and CDR2 SASEGT. The CDR3 sequence is 16 residues long. V shed 2 bases, J shed 4 bases, and the junction held 11 bases outside the gene matches.

The J gene is TRBJ2-2, the V gene TRBV19; TRBD1 is a possible D gene (6 bases). Germline CDR1 is LNHDA and CDR2 is SQIVND (reference sequence). This CDR3 comprises 15 residues. Trimming shortened V by 5 bases and J by 2 bases, and 12 bases separated the two germline ends. CDR3 nucleotide sequence: TGTGCCAGTAGTGGCTCGACAGGTAACACCGGGGAGCTGTTTTTT. Residues: CASSGSTGNTGELFF.

V gene TRBV13 combines with J gene TRBJ2-1; D gene unclear. The CDR3 runs 11 residues. Germline V gene sequence: CDR1 PRHDT, CDR2 FYEKMQ (reference sequence). The ends were cut back, 1 base at V and 8 bases at J, with 3 bases in the middle. For the CDR3, the DNA is TGTGCCAGCAGCTTAGAGCATGAGCAGTTCTTC. Its translation: CASSLEHEQFF.

The V and J genes are TRBV27 and TRBJ1-1; no clear D gene. This CDR3 is built from 12 residues. Trimming stripped 3 bases from V and 9 bases from J, with 11 bases between. Germline values: CDR1 MNHEY, CDR2 SMNVEV (reference sequence). The CDR3 here is CASSFRGQKAFF. CDR3 nucleotides: TGTGCCAGCAGTTTTCGAGGGCAGAAAGCTTTCTTT.

V is TRBV18 and J is TRBJ2-4; the D gene is possibly TRBD2 (5 bases). CDR1 and CDR2 (germline): KGHSH, LQKENI. This CDR3 has 16 residues. Trimming shortened V by 4 bases and J by 1 base, and 14 bases separated the two germline ends. CDR3 in amino acids: CASSRGQILAKNIQYF. DNA of the CDR3: TGTGCCAGCTCACGCGGGCAAATTCTGGCCAAAAACATTCAGTACTTC.

The chain recombines TRBV9 with TRBJ2-3; 10 bases fit TRBD1. Germline CDR1 SGDLS, CDR2 YYNGEE. V shed 3 bases and J 3 bases; nucleotides not matched to a gene: 7. The CDR3 totals 16 residues. The CDR3 coding sequence is TGTGCCAGCAGCGCCTTGGGACAGGGGAGGACAGATACGCAGTATTTT. It encodes CASSALGQGRTDTQYF.

This rearrangement joins TRBV11-2 to TRBJ2-5; a weak D match, TRBD2 (6 bases). The CDR3 is made up of 14 amino acids. The germline CDR1 and CDR2 sequences are SGHAT and FQNNGV. Trimming left V 3 bases short and J 5 bases short, with 13 bases between. DNA of the CDR3: TGTGCCAGCAGCTTTGGGCTAGCGTTGGAGACCCAGTACTTC. Translated, it gives CASSFGLALETQYF.